These T cell receptor beta chains were read from a single sample in a study of cytomegalovirus exposure and HLA in healthy donors. This table comes from immunoSEQ multiplex PCR, and its TCRdb copy is limited to in-frame clones, with some not included. The sample lists roughly 77,000 clones, 85% to 95% occurring once. The source material was PBMCs. The receptors originated from a woman under 30 in good health and CMV-seronegative. CDR3s include the opening cysteine and the closing phenylalanine or tryptophan. A D gene is named only where the DNA matches it firmly. Some rows mark clone size as missing; the rest say once, few, many or name a class of expanded clone.

CDR3aa: CASSVPTGIGLTNEKLFF; CDR3nt: TGTGCCAGCAGCGTCCCGACAGGGATTGGGCTAACTAATGAAAAACTGTTTTTT; j_gene: TRBJ1-4; len: 18; d_gene: TRBD1; v_gene: TRBV7-2; abundance: -
CDR3aa: CASRVQGGGKDTQYF; CDR3nt: TGTGCCAGCCGAGTTCAGGGGGGAGGTAAAGATACGCAGTATTTT; j_gene: TRBJ2-3; len: 15; d_gene: -; v_gene: TRBV19; abundance: -
CDR3aa: CASSYVQGSSYEQYF; CDR3nt: TGTGCCAGCAGTTACGTCCAGGGCAGCTCCTACGAGCAGTACTTC; j_gene: TRBJ2-7; len: 15; d_gene: -; v_gene: TRBV6-5; abundance: -
CDR3aa: CASSPGHYSNQPQHF; CDR3nt: TGTGCCAGCAGTCCGGGACACTATAGCAATCAGCCCCAGCATTTT; j_gene: TRBJ1-5; len: 15; d_gene: -; v_gene: TRBV6-6; abundance: -
CDR3aa: CASSYPGLAGGVTGELFF; CDR3nt: TGTGCCAGCAGCTACCCGGGACTAGCGGGGGGGGTCACCGGGGAGCTGTTTTTT; j_gene: TRBJ2-2; len: 18; d_gene: TRBD2; v_gene: TRBV7-8; abundance: -
CDR3aa: CATSRAGLTTDTQYF; CDR3nt: TGTGCCACCAGCAGAGCTGGACTAACCACAGATACGCAGTATTTT; j_gene: TRBJ2-3; len: 15; d_gene: -; v_gene: TRBV15; abundance: once
CDR3aa: CASSPISGRALSTDTQYF; CDR3nt: TGTGCCAGCAGCCCGATTAGCGGGAGGGCCCTAAGCACAGATACGCAGTATTTT; j_gene: TRBJ2-3; len: 18; d_gene: TRBD2; v_gene: TRBV5-5; abundance: once
CDR3aa: CASSHTLLGDNREAGEQYF; CDR3nt: TGCGCCAGCAGCCACACCCTACTGGGGGACAACAGGGAAGCCGGCGAGCAGTACTTC; j_gene: TRBJ2-7; len: 19; d_gene: -; v_gene: TRBV4-3; abundance: -
CDR3aa: CASSQDSRGQANTGELFF; CDR3nt: TGCGCCAGCAGCCAAGACTCAAGAGGGCAGGCGAACACCGGGGAGCTGTTTTTT; j_gene: TRBJ2-2; len: 18; d_gene: -; v_gene: TRBV4-3; abundance: -
CDR3aa: CASTLEGYYGYTF; CDR3nt: TGTGCCAGCACATTGGAGGGGTACTATGGCTACACCTTC; j_gene: TRBJ1-2; len: 13; d_gene: -; v_gene: TRBV28; abundance: -